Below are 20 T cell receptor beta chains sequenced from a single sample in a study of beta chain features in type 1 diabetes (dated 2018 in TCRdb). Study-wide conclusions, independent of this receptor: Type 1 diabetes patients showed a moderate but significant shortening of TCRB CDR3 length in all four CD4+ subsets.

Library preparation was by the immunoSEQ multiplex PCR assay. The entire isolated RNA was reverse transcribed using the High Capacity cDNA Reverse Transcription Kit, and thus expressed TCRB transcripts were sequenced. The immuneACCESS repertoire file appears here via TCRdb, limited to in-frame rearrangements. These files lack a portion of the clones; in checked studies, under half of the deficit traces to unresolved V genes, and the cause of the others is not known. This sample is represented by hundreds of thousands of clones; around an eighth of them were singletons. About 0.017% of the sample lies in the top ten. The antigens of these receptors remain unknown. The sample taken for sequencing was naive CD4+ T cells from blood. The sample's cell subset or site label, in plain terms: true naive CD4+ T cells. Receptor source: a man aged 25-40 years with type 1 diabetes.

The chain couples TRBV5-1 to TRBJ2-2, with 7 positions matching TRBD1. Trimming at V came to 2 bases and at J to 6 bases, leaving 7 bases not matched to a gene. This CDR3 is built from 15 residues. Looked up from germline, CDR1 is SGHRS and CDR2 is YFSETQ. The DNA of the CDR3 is TGCGCCAGCAGCTTTGGAGACAGGGTCGCCGGGGAGCTGTTTTTT. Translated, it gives CASSFGDRVAGELFF.

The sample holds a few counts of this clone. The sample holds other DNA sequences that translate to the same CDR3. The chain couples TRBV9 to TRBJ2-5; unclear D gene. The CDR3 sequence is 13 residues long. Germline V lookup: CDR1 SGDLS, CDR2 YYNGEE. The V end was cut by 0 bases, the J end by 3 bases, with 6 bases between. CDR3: CASSVAPEETQYF. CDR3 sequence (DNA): TGTGCCAGCAGCGTAGCTCCTGAAGAGACCCAGTACTTC.

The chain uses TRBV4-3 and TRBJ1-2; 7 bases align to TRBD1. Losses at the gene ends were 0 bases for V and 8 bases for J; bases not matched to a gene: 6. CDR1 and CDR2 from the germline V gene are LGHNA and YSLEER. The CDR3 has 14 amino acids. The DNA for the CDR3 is TGCGCCAGCAGCCAAGATACAGGGGTGGGGGGCTACACCTTC. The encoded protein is CASSQDTGVGGYTF.

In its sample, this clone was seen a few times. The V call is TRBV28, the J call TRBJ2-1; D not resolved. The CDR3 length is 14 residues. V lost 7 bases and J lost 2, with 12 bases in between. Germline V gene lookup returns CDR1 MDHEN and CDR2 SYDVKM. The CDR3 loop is CASIPADTYNEQFF. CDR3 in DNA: TGTGCCAGCATCCCAGCCGACACCTACAATGAGCAGTTCTTC.

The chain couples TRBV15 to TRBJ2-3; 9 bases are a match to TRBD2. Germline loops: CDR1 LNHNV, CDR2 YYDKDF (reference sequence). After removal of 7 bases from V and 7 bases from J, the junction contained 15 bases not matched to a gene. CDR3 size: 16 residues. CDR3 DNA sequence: TGTGCCACCACCCTAAAGCGGGAGGCTCCCTCTTATACGCAGTATTTT. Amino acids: CATTLKREAPSYTQYF.

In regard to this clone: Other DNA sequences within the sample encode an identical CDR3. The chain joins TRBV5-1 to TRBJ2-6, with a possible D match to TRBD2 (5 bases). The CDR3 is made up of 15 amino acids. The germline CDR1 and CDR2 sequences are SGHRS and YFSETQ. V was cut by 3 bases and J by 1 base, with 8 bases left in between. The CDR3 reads CASSSGGSGANVLTF. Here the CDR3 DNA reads TGCGCCAGCAGCTCGGGCGGGTCTGGGGCCAACGTCCTGACTTTC. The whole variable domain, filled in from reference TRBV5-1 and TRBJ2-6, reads KAGVTQTPRYLIKTRGQQVTLSCSPISGHRSVSWYQQTPGQGLQFLFEYFSETQRNKGNFPGRFSGRQFSNSRSEMNVSTLELGDSALYLCASSSGGSGANVLTFGAGSRLTVL.

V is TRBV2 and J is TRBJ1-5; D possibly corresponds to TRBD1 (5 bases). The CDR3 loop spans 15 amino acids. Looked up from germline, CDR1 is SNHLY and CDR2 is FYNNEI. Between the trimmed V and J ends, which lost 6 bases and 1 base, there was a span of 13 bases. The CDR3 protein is CASRGGTPSNQPQHF. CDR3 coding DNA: TGTGCCAGCAGGGGTGGGACTCCCAGCAATCAGCCCCAGCATTTT.

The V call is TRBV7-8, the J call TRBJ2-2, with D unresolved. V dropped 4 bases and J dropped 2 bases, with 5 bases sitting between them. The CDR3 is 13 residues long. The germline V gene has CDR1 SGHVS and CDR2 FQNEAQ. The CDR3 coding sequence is TGTGCCAGCAGCTATCTAAACACCGGGGAGCTGTTTTTT. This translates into CASSYLNTGELFF. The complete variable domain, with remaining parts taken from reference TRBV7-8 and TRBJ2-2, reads GAGVSQSPRYKVAKRGQDVALRCDPISGHVSLFWYQQALGQGPEFLTYFQNEAQLDKSGLPSDRFFAERPEGSVSTLKIQRTQQEDSAVYLCASSYLNTGELFFGEGSRLTVL.

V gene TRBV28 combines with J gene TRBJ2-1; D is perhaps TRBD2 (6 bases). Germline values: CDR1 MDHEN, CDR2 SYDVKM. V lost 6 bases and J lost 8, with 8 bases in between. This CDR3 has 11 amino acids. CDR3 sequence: CASRLADEQFF. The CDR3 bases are TGTGCCAGCAGACTAGCTGATGAGCAGTTCTTC. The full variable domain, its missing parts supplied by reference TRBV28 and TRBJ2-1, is DVKVTQSSRYLVKRTGEKVFLECVQDMDHENMFWYRQDPGLGLRLIYFSYDVKMKEKGDIPEGYSVSREKKERFSLILESASTNQTSMYLCASRLADEQFFGPGTRLTVL.

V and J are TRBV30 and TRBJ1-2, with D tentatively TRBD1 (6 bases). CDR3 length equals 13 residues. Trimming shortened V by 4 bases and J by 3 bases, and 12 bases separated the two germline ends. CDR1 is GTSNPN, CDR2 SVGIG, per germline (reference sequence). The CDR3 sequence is CAWKSAGDYGYTF. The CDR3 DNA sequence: TGTGCCTGGAAAAGCGCAGGGGACTATGGCTACACCTTC.

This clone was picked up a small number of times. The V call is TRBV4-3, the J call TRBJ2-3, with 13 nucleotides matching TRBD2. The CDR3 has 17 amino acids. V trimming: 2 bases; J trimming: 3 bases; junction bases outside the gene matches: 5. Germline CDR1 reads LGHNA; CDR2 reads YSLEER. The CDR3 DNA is TGCGCCAGCAGCCAATTTGGGACTAGCGGGAAGACAGATACGCAGTATTTT. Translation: CASSQFGTSGKTDTQYF.

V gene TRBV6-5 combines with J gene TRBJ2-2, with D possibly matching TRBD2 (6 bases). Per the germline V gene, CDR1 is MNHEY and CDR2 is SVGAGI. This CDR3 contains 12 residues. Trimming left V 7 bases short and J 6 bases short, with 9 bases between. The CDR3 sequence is CASTGVAGELFF. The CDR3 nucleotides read TGTGCCAGCACGGGGGTCGCCGGGGAGCTGTTTTTT.

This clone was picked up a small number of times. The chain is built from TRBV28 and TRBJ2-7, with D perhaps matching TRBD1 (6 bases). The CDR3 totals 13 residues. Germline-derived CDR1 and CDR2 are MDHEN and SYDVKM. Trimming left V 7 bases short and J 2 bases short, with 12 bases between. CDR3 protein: CASTLGQTYEQYF. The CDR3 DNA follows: TGTGCCAGCACCCTTGGACAGACCTACGAGCAGTACTTC.

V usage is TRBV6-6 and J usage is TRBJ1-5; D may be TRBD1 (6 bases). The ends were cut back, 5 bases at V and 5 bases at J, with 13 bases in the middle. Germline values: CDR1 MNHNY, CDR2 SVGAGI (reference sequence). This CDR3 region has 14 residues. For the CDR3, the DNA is TGTGCCAGCAGTCACGGACAGTCGGATCAGCCCCAGCATTTT. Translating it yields CASSHGQSDQPQHF.

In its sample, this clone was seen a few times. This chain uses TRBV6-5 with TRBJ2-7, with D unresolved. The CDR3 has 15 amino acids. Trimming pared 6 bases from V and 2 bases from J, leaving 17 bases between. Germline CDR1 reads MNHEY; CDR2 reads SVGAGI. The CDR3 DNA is TGTGCCAGCAGCCCTAGACTCGATATCACCTACGAGCAGTACTTC. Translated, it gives CASSPRLDITYEQYF.

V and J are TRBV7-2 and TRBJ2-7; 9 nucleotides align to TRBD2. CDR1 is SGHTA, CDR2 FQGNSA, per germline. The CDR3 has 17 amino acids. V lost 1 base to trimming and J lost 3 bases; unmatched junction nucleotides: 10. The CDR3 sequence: CASSLVASGIVYYEQYF. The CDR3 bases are TGTGCCAGCAGCTTAGTAGCTAGCGGGATAGTATACTACGAGCAGTACTTC.

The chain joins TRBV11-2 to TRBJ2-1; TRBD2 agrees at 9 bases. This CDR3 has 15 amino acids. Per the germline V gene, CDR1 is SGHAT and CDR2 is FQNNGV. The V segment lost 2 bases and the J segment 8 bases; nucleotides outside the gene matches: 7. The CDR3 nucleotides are TGTGCCAGCAGCTTACTAGCGGGATTTAACCATGAGCAGTTCTTC. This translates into CASSLLAGFNHEQFF. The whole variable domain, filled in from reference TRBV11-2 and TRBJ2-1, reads EAGVAQSPRYKIIEKRQSVAFWCNPISGHATLYWYQQILGQGPKLLIQFQNNGVVDDSQLPKDRFSAERLKGVDSTLKIQPAKLEDSAVYLCASSLLAGFNHEQFFGPGTRLTVL.

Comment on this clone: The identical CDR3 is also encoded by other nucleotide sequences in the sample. The CDR3 DNA is TGTGCCAGCAGCGTGGGGACTAGCGGCGCCTACGAGCAGTACTTC. Translating gives CASSVGTSGAYEQYF. The chain uses TRBV9 and TRBJ2-7, with 11 bases lining up with TRBD2. The CDR3 length is 15 residues. V dropped 2 bases and J dropped 2; count of bases not matched to a gene: 3. Germline CDR1 and CDR2: SGDLS and YYNGEE.

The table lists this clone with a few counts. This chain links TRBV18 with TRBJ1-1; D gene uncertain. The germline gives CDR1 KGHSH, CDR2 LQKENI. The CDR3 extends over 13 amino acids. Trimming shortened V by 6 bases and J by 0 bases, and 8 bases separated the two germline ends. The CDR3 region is CASSPEVNTEAFF. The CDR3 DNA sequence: TGTGCCAGCTCTCCCGAGGTGAACACTGAAGCTTTCTTT.

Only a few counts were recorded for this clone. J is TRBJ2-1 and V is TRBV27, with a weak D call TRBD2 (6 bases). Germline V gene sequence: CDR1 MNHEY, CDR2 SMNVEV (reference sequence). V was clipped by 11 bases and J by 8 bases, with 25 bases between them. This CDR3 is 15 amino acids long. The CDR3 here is CAVGRGSRVGHEQFF. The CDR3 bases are TGTGCCGTGGGGCGGGGCTCCCGCGTTGGCCATGAGCAGTTCTTC.